This entry lists 3 T cell receptor beta chains sequenced from one sample in a study of blood T cell repertoires in COVID-19. Assay used: immunoSEQ multiplex PCR; TCRdb lists only in-frame clones, some missing. The sample has 270,000 or so clones, around 82% seen once. Sequencing was performed on peripheral blood. Receptor source: a woman between 18 and 30 years old with acute or convalescent COVID-19.

CDR3 in amino acids: CASSRRWTSGRVGTGELFF. The CDR3 DNA reads TGTGCCAGTAGCCGCCGGTGGACTAGCGGGAGAGTAGGTACCGGGGAGCTGTTTTTT. The rearrangement links TRBV19 to TRBJ2-2, with 13 bases identical to TRBD2. This CDR3 is 19 amino acids long. Per germline, CDR1 LNHDA and CDR2 SQIVND (reference sequence). Germline trimming cut 6 bases from V and 5 bases from J; bases unmatched to any gene: 15.

The count of this clone is one. The CDR3: CASSLGQGGYEQYF. Here the CDR3 DNA reads TGTGCCAGCAGCCTCGGACAGGGGGGGTACGAGCAGTACTTC. J is TRBJ2-7 and V is TRBV6-5, with 10 bases that match TRBD1. The V and J ends lost 6 bases and 4 bases, in that order; junction bases with no gene match: 6. The V gene's germline CDR1 is MNHEY and CDR2 SVGAGI. This CDR3 has 14 residues.

The chain recombines TRBV29-1 with TRBJ1-2, with D tentatively TRBD1 (6 bases). This CDR3 comprises 12 residues. The germline V and J ends were trimmed by 5 bases and 3 bases, with 10 bases remaining between them. In germline, CDR1 is SQVTM, CDR2 ANQGSEA. CDR3 coding DNA: TGCAGCGTTCGACAGGCCGACTATGGCTACACCTTC. Amino acid sequence: CSVRQADYGYTF.